These T cell receptor beta chains were read from a single sample in a study of CD8 T cells in Susac syndrome. TCRdb re-derived calls from the immunoSEQ multiplex PCR reads in MiXCR, one entry per CDR3 protein. This repertoire shows 100,000 or so distinct CDR3 sequences, around 92% found once; its top ten account for 0.12%. The sequenced material came from CD8+ T cells from PBMCs. These receptors all come from a human donor in good health. CDR3s include the opening cysteine and the closing phenylalanine or tryptophan. Fields, in order: V gene, CDR3 length, J gene, D gene, clone size, CDR3 DNA, CDR3 protein. The D gene is left open where the match is weak. Clone sizes are given selectively: once, few, many, or a class where the clone is expanded.

TRBV19	15	TRBJ2-3	-	-	TGTGCCAGTGGCGGTGGGCGGGCGGGCACAGATACGCAGTATTTT	CASGGGRAGTDTQYF
TRBV5-4	15	TRBJ1-1	TRBD1	once	TGTGCCAGCAGCGGTCAGGGGGGAAGAAACACTGAAGCTTTCTTT	CASSGQGGRNTEAFF
TRBV2	16	TRBJ1-3	-	-	TGTGCCAGCAGTGTAACGGCCGTTTCGTCTGGAAACACCATATATTTT	CASSVTAVSSGNTIYF
TRBV4-3	14	TRBJ2-1	TRBD2	-	TGCGCCAGCAGCAGCGGGGGATACTACAATGAGCAGTTCTTC	CASSSGGYYNEQFF
TRBV4-3	19	TRBJ2-2	-	-	TGCGCCAGCAGCCAAGACCCTGCTCGGGCTAAGTTTTTTCCCCGGGAGCTGTTTTTT	CASSQDPARAKFFPRELFF
TRBV6-5	16	TRBJ2-2	TRBD1	-	TGTGCCAGCAGTTACGTAGGGACAGCTATCACCGGGGAGCTGTTTTTT	CASSYVGTAITGELFF
TRBV7-2	17	TRBJ2-3	-	once	TGTGCCAGCAGCTTATATGCGACAGGAACTAGCACAGATACGCAGTATTTT	CASSLYATGTSTDTQYF
TRBV7-3	19	TRBJ2-7	TRBD2	-	TGTGCCAGCAGCTCGTCATTGGTCCCGATCCCGGGGGGTGCCTACGAGCAGTACTTC	CASSSSLVPIPGGAYEQYF
TRBV13	14	TRBJ2-5	-	few	TGTGCCAGCAGCTTAGGGGCCCTCCAAGAGACCCAGTACTTC	CASSLGALQETQYF
TRBV19	15	TRBJ2-1	-	-	TGTGCCAGTAGTCGACCCGGCGGCTTATACAATGAGCAGTTCTTC	CASSRPGGLYNEQFF
TRBV7-9	15	TRBJ2-1	-	-	TGTGCCAGCACTGCTGGGGGTAGCTCCTACAATGAGCAGTTCTTC	CASTAGGSSYNEQFF
TRBV5-1	16	TRBJ2-5	TRBD2	-	TGCGCCAGCAGCCTCGGACTAGCGGGGACCCAAGAGACCCAGTACTTC	CASSLGLAGTQETQYF
TRBV25-1	14	TRBJ2-7	TRBD1	-	TGTGCCAGCAGTGAGACAGGGTTTTACCACGAGCAGTACTTC	CASSETGFYHEQYF
TRBV29-1	13	TRBJ2-1	-	-	TGCAGCGTTGCGTTTGATTGGGGGAATGAGCAGTTCTTC	CSVAFDWGNEQFF
TRBV19	17	TRBJ1-2	-	-	TGTGCCAGTAGTACACTATCCGGAGGGGGGCCGAGCTATGGCTACACCTTC	CASSTLSGGGPSYGYTF
TRBV5-1	16	TRBJ2-1	-	-	TGCGCCAGCAGCATCGGGGGAGCGAGCTCCTACAATGAGCAGTTCTTC	CASSIGGASSYNEQFF
TRBV10-3	11	TRBJ2-3	-	few	TGTGCCATCAGTGAAGCAGATACGCAGTATTTT	CAISEADTQYF
TRBV5-1	15	TRBJ2-7	TRBD1	once	TGCGCCAGCAGCTTGGATGTATTAAGGACAGGCGAGCAGTACTTC	CASSLDVLRTGEQYF
TRBV18	14	TRBJ1-2	-	-	TGTGCCAGCTCACCGTCGGAGACTAACTATGGCTACACCTTC	CASSPSETNYGYTF
TRBV7-9	13	TRBJ2-1	-	-	TGTGCCAGCAGCTTAAACGGGGACAATGAGCAGTTCTTC	CASSLNGDNEQFF
TRBV4-2	15	TRBJ2-1	-	once	TGTGCCAGCAGCCAAGAGGGCGGATACTACAATGAGCAGTTCTTC	CASSQEGGYYNEQFF
TRBV6-1	15	TRBJ2-1	-	-	TGTGCCAGCAGCCGCATGACAGTTTCCTACAATGAGCAGTTCTTC	CASSRMTVSYNEQFF
TRBV12-5	14	TRBJ2-3	TRBD1	-	TGTGCTAGTCGCGGACAGGGAGCGACAGATACGCAGTATTTT	CASRGQGATDTQYF
TRBV29-1	15	TRBJ2-7	TRBD1	-	TGCAGCGTCTGGGCCTTTGGGACAGGTCTAAACGAGCAGTACTTC	CSVWAFGTGLNEQYF
TRBV19	15	TRBJ1-1	TRBD1	-	TGTGCCAGCCGCCGGGACAGGGTTTTGAACACTGAAGCTTTCTTT	CASRRDRVLNTEAFF
TRBV11-2	16	TRBJ2-1	TRBD2	-	TGTGCCAGCAGATCGATAGCGGGAGCGAACTACAATGAGCAGTTCTTC	CASRSIAGANYNEQFF
TRBV30	14	TRBJ2-3	TRBD1	-	TGTGCCTGGAGTGTACGCACAGGGGGGTCAACGCAGTATTTT	CAWSVRTGGSTQYF
TRBV2	12	TRBJ1-2	-	few	TGTGCCAGTCGACCCGGGACCTATGGCTACACCTTC	CASRPGTYGYTF
TRBV30	16	TRBJ2-1	TRBD2	-	TGTGCCTGTACTAGCGGGAGGGCGAGCTCCTACAATGAGCAGTTCTTC	CACTSGRASSYNEQFF
TRBV20-1	14	TRBJ1-2	-	-	TGCAGTGCCCTCCCTATCAGGGAGCCTCCCCTCCTCACCTTC	CSALPIREPPLLTF
TRBV6-5	10	TRBJ2-1	-	-	TGTGCCAGCAGTCAGGGTGAGCAGTTCTTC	CASSQGEQFF
TRBV20-1	15	TRBJ2-2	TRBD2	-	TGCAGTATACCGCTTAGCGGGAGGGTTGGCGGGGAGCTGTTTTTT	CSIPLSGRVGGELFF
TRBV3-1	15	TRBJ2-7	-	-	TGTGCCAGCAGCCGGGGGACTCGATCGACCTACGAGCAGTACTTC	CASSRGTRSTYEQYF
TRBV4-1	16	TRBJ1-5	-	few	TGCGCCAGCAGCCAGGTCGAGGATAAGGGCAATCAGCCCCAGCATTTT	CASSQVEDKGNQPQHF
TRBV6-2/TRBV6-3	11	TRBJ2-3	-	-	TGTGCCAGCAGTCTCCCGGATACGCAGTATTTT	CASSLPDTQYF
TRBV14	16	TRBJ1-2	-	-	TGTGCCAGCAGCCAAGTCCAAACAGGGTCAGGCTATGGCTACACCTTC	CASSQVQTGSGYGYTF
TRBV7-2	14	TRBJ2-1	-	-	TGTGCCAGCAGCCCCATATTTTCCTACAATGAGCAGTTCTTC	CASSPIFSYNEQFF